These 32 T cell receptor beta chains were all obtained from the same sample, sequenced in a study of breast tumors, draining lymph nodes, adjacent tissues. Axillary draining lymph nodes of breast cancer patients supplied the node samples. From the multiplex PCR reads, TCRdb called clonotypes with MiXCR, one entry per CDR3 protein. In the table there are about 130,000 distinct CDR3 sequences, just under 20% of which are singletons. The sequenced material came from axillary lymph node tissue. The origin of the receptors is a female donor with breast cancer. Some clones in this sample may be carry-over from other donors' samples.

A few counts support this clonotype. Being one base from a much bigger clone, this may be a read error. V gene TRBV15 combines with J gene TRBJ1-2, with 9 bases lining up with TRBD1. The CDR3 is 18 amino acids. Germline CDR1 LNHNV, CDR2 YYDKDF (reference sequence). The CDR3 DNA sequence: TGTGCCACCAGAGGGGTTACACGACAGGGGGAAGCCACCTATGGCTACGCCTTC. Translation: CATRGVTRQGEATYGYAF.

This clonotype occurred many times. The genes are TRBV2 and TRBJ2-1; 7 nucleotides align to TRBD2. V shed 6 bases and J 9 bases; nucleotides not matched to a gene: 8. This CDR3 comprises 13 residues. In germline, CDR1 is SNHLY, CDR2 FYNNEI. CDR3 nucleotide sequence: TGTGCCAGCAGGTCTAGCGGAGGTGGTGAGCAGTTCTTC. Encoded protein: CASRSSGGGEQFF.

Note on this clonotype: The missing conserved phenylalanine or tryptophan at the end of this CDR3 makes a read error likely. The V and J genes are TRBV18 and TRBJ1-3; D unresolved. Deletions cut 5 bases from V and 0 bases from J, with 8 bases between. The CDR3 spans 14 residues. Per the germline V gene, CDR1 is KGHSH and CDR2 is LQKENI. The CDR3 region is CASSVLSSGNTIYS. CDR3 nucleotides: TGTGCCAGCTCAGTCTTAAGCTCTGGAAACACCATATATTCT.

The sample holds many counts of this clonotype. This rearrangement joins TRBV25-1 to TRBJ1-4; 7 bases fit TRBD1. Germline trimming cut 9 bases from V and 4 bases from J; bases unmatched to any gene: 20. The germline V gene encodes CDR1 MGHDK and CDR2 SYGVNS. There are 18 residues in the CDR3. The CDR3 region is CARPDKGTVRRGNEKLFF. The CDR3 DNA reads as TGTGCCAGACCAGACAAAGGGACAGTCCGGAGGGGTAATGAAAAACTGTTTTTT.

This clonotype was observed at least ten times. The CDR3 protein is CASTGTGGYGYTF. Written as DNA, the CDR3 is TGTGCCAGTACCGGGACAGGGGGCTATGGCTACACCTTC. V is TRBV19 and J is TRBJ1-2; 11 bases align to TRBD1. Germline values: CDR1 LNHDA, CDR2 SQIVND (reference sequence). Trimming at V came to 7 bases and at J to 4 bases, leaving 2 bases not matched to a gene. The CDR3 length is 13 residues.

This clonotype has ten or more counts. The chain has TRBV12-3 or TRBV12-4 and TRBJ1-2, with 8 nucleotides matching TRBD1. V lost 3 bases and J lost 4; bases outside the gene matches: 7. This CDR3 is built from 15 residues. CDR3 DNA sequence: TGTGCCAGCAGTTTCGGTGGTACAGGGGGCTATGGCTACACCTTC. Translation gives CASSFGGTGGYGYTF.

Concerning this clonotype itself: A read error may be the cause here, since a much bigger clone is one base away. The J gene is TRBJ2-3, the V gene TRBV5-1; TRBD2 aligns across 8 bases. The CDR3 consists of 17 residues. Unmatched junction bases numbered 14, after V lost 4 bases and J lost 4 bases. The V gene's germline CDR1 is SGHRS and CDR2 YFSETQ. The CDR3 DNA reads TGCGCCAGCAGCACTGCACAGGGCAGCGGGGGTGCAGATACGCAGTATTTT. Its protein is CASSTAQGSGGADTQYF.

There are many counts of this clonotype. This chain links TRBV6-6 with TRBJ2-1, with D perhaps matching TRBD1 (6 bases). This CDR3 region has 15 residues. The germline V and J ends were trimmed by 6 bases and 7 bases, with 19 bases remaining between them. Germline loops: CDR1 MNHNY, CDR2 SVGAGI (reference sequence). CDR3 bases: TGTGCCAGCAGCCCCGGCGCCGGGACAACGAATGAGCAGTTCTTC. The encoded protein is CASSPGAGTTNEQFF.

A few counts support this clonotype. V is TRBV19 and J is TRBJ1-5; TRBD1 is a possible D gene (6 bases). In germline, CDR1 is LNHDA, CDR2 SQIVND (reference sequence). The ends were cut back, 6 bases at V and 7 bases at J, with 16 bases in the middle. The CDR3 is 14 residues long. The CDR3 bases are TGTGCCAGTAGGCTACAGGGAATTACGCAGCCCCAGCATTTT. As protein: CASRLQGITQPQHF.

This clonotype was picked up many times. The genes are TRBV5-8 and TRBJ2-5, with D perhaps matching TRBD1 or TRBD2 (5 bases each). V lost 4 bases to trimming and J lost 5 bases, with 12 bases between them. This CDR3 has 13 amino acids. CDR1 and CDR2 (germline): SGHTS, YDEGEE. Here the CDR3 reads CASSPRGEETQYF. CDR3 DNA sequence: TGTGCCAGCAGCCCCCGAGGGGAGGAGACCCAGTACTTC.

This clonotype was detected ten times or more. The V gene is TRBV11-2, the J gene TRBJ1-2, with D possibly being TRBD1 (5 bases). The V and J ends lost 5 bases and 5 bases respectively, with 18 bases between them. The CDR3 is 15 amino acids. The V gene's germline CDR1 is SGHAT and CDR2 FQNNGV. CDR3 sequence: CASSPPGGYVYGYTF. CDR3 sequence (DNA): TGTGCCAGCAGCCCCCCGGGGGGGTACGTTTATGGCTACACCTTC.

In this sample, this clonotype turned up a few times. This chain joins TRBV6-6 and TRBJ1-5; D remains ambiguous. CDR1 and CDR2 from the germline V gene are MNHNY and SVGAGI (reference sequence). The CDR3 totals 16 residues. Trimming took off 0 bases at V and 3 bases at J, with 12 bases between the two ends. For the CDR3, the DNA is TGTGCCAGCAGTTACTCGGTCGGCAGATACAATCAGCCCCAGCATTTT. Its protein is CASSYSVGRYNQPQHF.

This clonotype was found many times. The chain recombines TRBV5-1 with TRBJ1-4, with TRBD1 as a possible D gene (6 bases). This CDR3 is built from 16 residues. CDR1 is SGHRS and CDR2 is YFSETQ in the germline V gene. Trimming removed 4 bases from V and 0 bases from J, with 13 bases in between. CDR3 residues: CASSKGQVSTNEKLFF. The CDR3, as DNA: TGCGCCAGCAGCAAGGGACAAGTTTCAACTAATGAAAAACTGTTTTTT.

This clonotype was seen more than once but under ten times. With a much larger clone just one base away, this may be a read error. Since the CDR3 does not end with the conserved phenylalanine or tryptophan, this likely comes from a read error. The gene calls are TRBV5-1 and TRBJ2-7; 12 bases are shared with TRBD1. In germline, CDR1 is SGHRS, CDR2 YFSETQ. The V and J ends lost 4 bases and 6 bases, in that order; junction bases with no gene match: 5. The CDR3 runs 14 residues. The CDR3: CASSSRDRGLEQYL. The CDR3 coding sequence is TGCGCCAGCAGCAGTAGGGACAGGGGGCTCGAGCAGTACCTC.

This clonotype was found many times. The chain has TRBV12-3 or TRBV12-4 and TRBJ1-2; TRBD1 matches at 9 bases. This CDR3 comprises 11 residues. The trim removed 8 bases at V and 5 bases at J, leaving 0 bases unmatched. The CDR3 DNA is TGTGCCAGCGGACAGGGGTATGGCTACACCTTC. It codes for CASGQGYGYTF.

This clonotype has a count of ten or more. DNA of the CDR3: TGCAGTGCAGCCCTAGCGGTTAGCTCCTACGAGCAGTACTTC. Residues: CSAALAVSSYEQYF. This chain links TRBV20-1 with TRBJ2-7, with 7 bases that match TRBD2. CDR1 and CDR2 (germline): DFQATT, SNEGSKA (reference sequence). V trimming: 6 bases; J trimming: 0 bases; junction bases outside the gene matches: 8. This CDR3 has 14 residues.

This clonotype was seen at least ten times. The chain combines TRBV7-2 with TRBJ2-1, with 8 bases aligning to TRBD2. Unmatched junction bases numbered 4, after V lost 4 bases and J lost 5 bases. The germline V gene encodes CDR1 SGHTA and CDR2 FQGNSA. CDR3 length: 14 residues. CDR3 bases: TGTGCCAGCAGCTATAGCGGGACAAACAATGAGCAGTTCTTC. It is translated as CASSYSGTNNEQFF. The complete variable domain, with remaining parts taken from reference TRBV7-2 and TRBJ2-1, reads GAGVSQSPSNKVTEKGKDVELRCDPISGHTALYWYRQSLGQGLEFLIYFQGNSAPDKSGLPSDRFSAERTGGSVSTLTIQRTQQEDSAVYLCASSYSGTNNEQFFGPGTRLTVL.

The chain has TRBV6-5 and TRBJ2-3, with D possibly matching TRBD1 (6 bases). Per germline, CDR1 MNHEY and CDR2 SVGAGI. Trimming removed 2 bases from V and 5 bases from J, with 8 bases in between. The CDR3 covers 13 residues. CDR3 residues: CASSYRGQDTQYF. CDR3 sequence (DNA): TGTGCCAGCAGTTACAGGGGACAAGATACGCAGTATTTT.

The chain is built from TRBV6-5 and TRBJ2-1, with 11 bases lining up with TRBD2. The CDR3 length is 15 residues. In germline, CDR1 is MNHEY, CDR2 SVGAGI. J gave up 9 bases and V 4 bases, and 8 bases lay outside the gene matches. In DNA form, the CDR3 reads TGTGCCAGCAGTTTCACTAGCGGGGGTGGACGTGAGCAGTTCTTC. It specifies CASSFTSGGGREQFF.

The V call is TRBV5-8, the J call TRBJ2-3, with 13 nucleotides matching TRBD2. Germline lookup yields CDR1 SGHTS and CDR2 YDEGEE. With 4 bases clipped from V and 3 bases from J, the junction kept 5 bases outside the gene matches. The CDR3 is 16 amino acids. CDR3 sequence (DNA): TGTGCCAGCAGCCCGGGGACTAGCGGGGCTACAGATACGCAGTATTTT. It translates to CASSPGTSGATDTQYF.

This clonotype was seen many times. The chain links TRBV20-1 to TRBJ2-7, with 7 bases identical to TRBD1. This CDR3 has 15 residues. Germline lookup yields CDR1 DFQATT and CDR2 SNEGSKA (reference sequence). With V trimmed by 2 bases and J by 5 bases, 12 bases remained unmatched. The CDR3 DNA reads as TGCAGTGCTAGATTTAACAGGGGAGCAGGTAACGAGCAGTACTTC. This sequence encodes CSARFNRGAGNEQYF.

This clonotype was found many times. The CDR3 DNA sequence: TGTGCCAGCAGCTTACGGGTTAATAATTCACCCCTCCACTTT. Its protein product is CASSLRVNNSPLHF. The chain carries TRBV7-3 and TRBJ1-6; D is ambiguous. Germline V gives CDR1 SGHTA, CDR2 FQGTGA. V lost 2 bases, J lost 5 bases, and 7 bases lay in between. CDR3 length: 14 amino acids.

The count of this clonotype is one. This rearrangement joins TRBV5-4 to TRBJ1-4, with unresolved D. The CDR3 contains 13 residues. The V gene's germline CDR1 is SGHNT and CDR2 YYREEE (reference sequence). V lost 0 bases, J lost 8 bases, and 8 bases lay in between. DNA for the CDR3: TGTGCCAGCAGCTTGGTGGCAGACGAAAAACTGTTTTTT. It codes for CASSLVADEKLFF.

The chain recombines TRBV6-5 with TRBJ2-1; TRBD1 matches 9 bases. Trimming removed 6 bases from V and 0 bases from J; junction bases left unmatched: 9. This CDR3 has 17 residues. CDR1 MNHEY and CDR2 SVGAGI come from the germline V gene. CDR3 nucleotides: TGTGCCAGCAGCGGACAGGGGAGGGAGAGCTCCTACAATGAGCAGTTCTTC. It codes for CASSGQGRESSYNEQFF.

This clonotype was detected many times. The J gene is TRBJ2-7, the V gene TRBV3-1, with 7 bases aligning to TRBD2. This CDR3 has 14 residues. The germline CDR1 and CDR2 sequences are LGHDT and YNNKEL (reference sequence). Losses at the gene ends were 4 bases for V and 2 bases for J; bases not matched to a gene: 5. CDR3 DNA sequence: TGTGCCAGCAGCCGACGGGACTATACCTACGAGCAGTACTTC. This translates into CASSRRDYTYEQYF.

J is TRBJ2-5 and V is TRBV27, with 8 bases aligning to TRBD2. CDR1 is MNHEY and CDR2 is SMNVEV in the germline V gene (reference sequence). V lost 4 bases to trimming and J lost 3 bases; unmatched junction nucleotides: 4. CDR3 length: 14 amino acids. The CDR3 region has the DNA TGTGCCAGCAGTTCGGGGGGGCTGGAAGAGACCCAGTACTTC. It encodes CASSSGGLEETQYF.

This clonotype was counted a few times. The chain joins TRBV4-2 to TRBJ2-3; perhaps TRBD2 as D (6 bases). The CDR3 length is 17 residues. Germline CDR1 is LGHNA and CDR2 is YNFKEQ. Trimming removed 0 bases at V and 4 bases at J, with 17 bases between. CDR3 protein: CASSQDMGGVRADTQYF. The CDR3 DNA reads TGTGCCAGCAGCCAAGATATGGGCGGGGTAAGGGCAGATACGCAGTATTTT.

This clonotype was observed at least ten times. V usage is TRBV20-1 and J usage is TRBJ2-1, with 11 bases matching TRBD2. Germline values: CDR1 DFQATT, CDR2 SNEGSKA (reference sequence). The CDR3 has 21 amino acids. The V segment lost 2 bases and the J segment 0 bases; nucleotides outside the gene matches: 18. The CDR3 loop is CSARYSLGTRLAGNSYNEQFF. Written as DNA, the CDR3 is TGCAGTGCTAGATACAGTCTGGGGACAAGACTAGCGGGAAACTCCTACAATGAGCAGTTCTTC.

A note on this clonotype: Given a much more abundant clone one base away, this may be a read error. In nucleotides, the CDR3 is TGCGCCAGCAGCCAGCAATGGACAGGGGGTACAGGGGCCAACGCCCTGACTTTC. Its protein product is CASSQQWTGGTGANALTF. This chain connects TRBV5-1 to TRBJ2-6; 10 positions agree with TRBD1. CDR3 length equals 18 residues. Germline lookup yields CDR1 SGHRS and CDR2 YFSETQ.

This clonotype was detected ten times or more. This chain joins TRBV6-1 and TRBJ2-5; 13 positions agree with TRBD2. The V and J ends lost 5 bases and 4 bases, in that order; junction bases with no gene match: 7. The CDR3 loop spans 16 amino acids. Germline V gene sequence: CDR1 MNHNS, CDR2 SASEGT. The CDR3 bases are TGTGCCAGCAGTAGAGAGACTAGCGGGGGGATAGAGACCCAGTACTTC. Its translation: CASSRETSGGIETQYF.

In its sample, this clonotype was seen many times. This rearrangement joins TRBV5-1 to TRBJ2-7; D gene uncertain. Trimming removed 5 bases from V and 3 bases from J, with 18 bases in between. The length of the CDR3 is 15 residues. Germline CDR1 reads SGHRS; CDR2 reads YFSETQ. The CDR3 DNA sequence: TGCGCCAGCAGAGGCGAGGTCCAATCCTACTACGAGCAGTACTTC. Translation gives CASRGEVQSYYEQYF.

This clonotype was recorded many times. The DNA of the CDR3 is TGTGCCAGCAGCGGAGCGGGGGGGGCAGTGACCCAGTACTTC. This encodes CASSGAGGAVTQYF. The V call is TRBV7-6, the J call TRBJ2-5; 10 nucleotides match TRBD2. Germline assignment: CDR1 SGHVS and CDR2 FNYEAQ. V dropped 5 bases and J dropped 7; count of bases not matched to a gene: 7. The CDR3 sequence is 14 residues long.